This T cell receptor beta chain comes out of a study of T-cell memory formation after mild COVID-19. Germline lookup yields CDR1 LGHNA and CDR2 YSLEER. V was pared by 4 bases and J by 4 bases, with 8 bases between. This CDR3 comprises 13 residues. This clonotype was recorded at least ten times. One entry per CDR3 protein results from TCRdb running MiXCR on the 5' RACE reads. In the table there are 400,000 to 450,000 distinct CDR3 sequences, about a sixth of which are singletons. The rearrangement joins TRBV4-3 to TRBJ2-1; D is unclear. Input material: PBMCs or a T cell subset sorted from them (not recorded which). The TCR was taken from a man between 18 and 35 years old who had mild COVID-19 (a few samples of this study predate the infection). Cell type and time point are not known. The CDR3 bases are TGCGCCAGCAGCCCACAGCCGTACAATGAGCAGTTCTTC. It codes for CASSPQPYNEQFF.